Sequencing of this T cell receptor (beta chain) was carried out in a study of cytomegalovirus exposure and HLA in healthy donors. Primers for the PCR totalled 60 Vbeta and 13 Jbeta. Original handling: Later reanalysis found 60 million to 90 million unique TCR beta chains, some 10 million of them shared. This table comes from immunoSEQ multiplex PCR, and its TCRdb copy is limited to in-frame clones, with some not included. V and J calls and clone size follow that table, whereas D and trimming were derived from the DNA. This table holds about 97,000 clones, about 81% found once. The sample holds a few counts of this clone. Germline lookup yields CDR1 SGHRS and CDR2 YFSETQ. Trimming removed 3 bases from V and 4 bases from J; junction bases left unmatched: 6. The CDR3 contains 15 residues.

Sequences were obtained from PBMCs. This sequence originates from a man aged 45-65 years in good health and CMV-seronegative. The gene calls are TRBV5-1 and TRBJ2-1; 8 nucleotides match TRBD2. CDR3 bases: TGCGCCAGCAGCTCTTACGGGACTAGTTACAATGAGCAGTTCTTC. Encoded protein: CASSSYGTSYNEQFF.